The 9 T cell receptor beta chains below were found in one sample sequenced in a study of regulatory T cells in long-lasting Graves disease. The time point is: persistent/refractory GD, antithyroid drugs over 5 years with positive TRAb. Researchers made the TCR library from RNA that was extracted from PBMCs. To make TCR beta libraries, researchers used iRepertoire HTBI primers and Arm-PCR of CDR3 regions. One entry per CDR3 protein results from TCRdb running MiXCR on the multiplex PCR reads. Seen here are roughly 400,000 distinct CDR3 sequences, roughly 21% observed once, and the top ten hold 13% to 15%. The sample in question was peripheral blood mononuclear cells (PBMCs), obtained when the disease was refractory, from a patient treated with antithyroid drugs. These receptors were obtained from a female donor with Graves disease.

The chain links TRBV28 to TRBJ2-3; 9 bases line up with TRBD2. Germline V gene data show CDR1 as MDHEN and CDR2 as SYDVKM. There are 14 residues in the CDR3. V was clipped by 6 bases and J by 3 bases; unmatched bases: 4. CDR3 sequence: CASREAGGTDTQYF. The CDR3, as DNA: TGTGCCAGCAGGGAGGCGGGAGGGACAGATACGCAGTATTTT.

CDR3 bases: TGCAGTGCTAGAGATTACGACAGGGGTTATCACTCCTACAATGAGCAGTTCTTC. This translates into CSARDYDRGYHSYNEQFF. The chain joins TRBV20-1 to TRBJ2-1, with 8 positions matching TRBD1. Trimming took 0 bases from V and 0 from J; bases not matched to a gene: 10. The CDR3 sequence is 18 residues long. Germline-derived CDR1 and CDR2 are DFQATT and SNEGSKA (reference sequence).

This clonotype was observed a few times. This chain connects TRBV6-1 to TRBJ2-2, with TRBD2 identical over 11 bases. The CDR3 is made up of 16 amino acids. Germline CDR1 MNHNS, CDR2 SASEGT. V gave up 5 bases and J gave up 6 bases; unmatched junction bases: 8. Here the CDR3 DNA reads TGTGCCAGCAGTACTGGACTAGCGGGTTTTGCCGGGGAGCTGTTTTTT. This codes for CASSTGLAGFAGELFF.

This clonotype was seen at least ten times. The chain uses TRBV12-3 or TRBV12-4 and TRBJ2-7, with D possibly TRBD1 on 5 matching bases. The CDR3 is made up of 12 amino acids. V was cut by 4 bases and J by 5 bases, with 9 bases left in between. The CDR3 DNA sequence: TGTGCCAGCAGTTCCCAGGGCCACGAGCAGTACTTC. Translating gives CASSSQGHEQYF.

The V gene is TRBV7-9, the J gene TRBJ1-1; 11 bases match TRBD1. V was clipped by 6 bases and J by 6 bases; unmatched bases: 9. This CDR3 has 15 amino acids. Germline V gene lookup returns CDR1 SEHNR and CDR2 FQNEAQ (reference sequence). CDR3 region: CASSPGQGADPEAFF. CDR3 bases: TGTGCCAGCAGTCCTGGACAGGGGGCAGACCCTGAAGCTTTCTTT.

The gene calls are TRBV27 and TRBJ1-2; a possible D gene is TRBD1 (5 bases). V was clipped by 5 bases and J by 4 bases, with 17 bases between them. The germline V gene has CDR1 MNHEY and CDR2 SMNVEV (reference sequence). There are 15 residues in the CDR3. CDR3 coding DNA: TGTGCCAGCAGTCTGAGGGGACCCTGGGTCTATGGCTACACCTTC. It specifies CASSLRGPWVYGYTF.

The sample holds many counts of this clonotype. The chain has TRBV7-9 and TRBJ2-5; TRBD1 matches 7 bases. The trim removed 2 bases at V and 2 bases at J, leaving 5 bases unmatched. The CDR3 sequence is 15 residues long. CDR1 and CDR2 (germline): SEHNR, FQNEAQ (reference sequence). The CDR3 DNA follows: TGTGCCAGCAGCTTAAGGGACAGCAGACAAGAGACCCAGTACTTC. Protein sequence: CASSLRDSRQETQYF.

This clonotype showed up many times. The chain recombines TRBV27 with TRBJ1-1, with a tentative D call TRBD1 (5 bases). Germline CDR1 MNHEY, CDR2 SMNVEV (reference sequence). Trimming removed 3 bases at V and 6 bases at J, with 11 bases between. The CDR3 is 13 residues long. The CDR3 sequence is CASSFGGFAEAFF. For the CDR3, the DNA is TGTGCCAGCAGTTTTGGGGGGTTTGCTGAAGCTTTCTTT.

This clonotype was recorded at least ten times. The chain combines TRBV29-1 with TRBJ1-2, with a possible D match to TRBD1 (5 bases). From germline, CDR1 is SQVTM and CDR2 ANQGSEA. Trimming shortened V by 4 bases and J by 8 bases, and 14 bases separated the two germline ends. CDR3 length equals 12 residues. The chain's CDR3 is CSVVGGEDGYTF. The CDR3 DNA follows: TGCAGCGTTGTAGGAGGGGAGGACGGCTACACCTTC.